The present entry profiles one T cell receptor beta chain with its context. Its antigen remains unidentified. The data were taken from a study of cytomegalovirus exposure and HLA in healthy donors. Study-wide findings and caveats: Reported results showed that the classifier diagnosed cytomegalovirus status with high specificity and sensitivity. There were three CMV-associated chains whose specificity for CMV antigens was confirmed in vitro.

13 Jbeta primers and 60 Vbeta primers were used for the PCR. Sequencing was performed with immunoSEQ multiplex PCR; in TCRdb, only in-frame clones are kept and a portion is missing. The top ten hold approximately 3.3% of the sample, which has roughly 100,000 clones, roughly 83% seen once. The CDR3 runs to 15 residues. Deletions cut 2 bases from V and 2 bases from J, with 13 bases between. Germline V gene sequence: CDR1 GTSNPN, CDR2 SVGIG (reference sequence). The TCR comes from a male donor in good health and CMV-seropositive. The V call is TRBV30, the J call TRBJ1-3; no clear D. The source material was PBMCs. In nucleotides, the CDR3 is TGTGCCTGGAGTAACCGGGGATTACCTGGAAACACCATATATTTT. Amino acids: CAWSNRGLPGNTIYF.